This paragraph reports one T cell receptor beta chain. There are 17 residues in the CDR3. Germline values: CDR1 SQVTM, CDR2 ANQGSEA. The ends lost 1 base at V and 1 base at J; junction bases unmatched: 12. Assay: immunoSEQ multiplex PCR; the TCRdb copy retains only in-frame clones and omits some. The repertoire consists of roughly 1,600,000 clones, with approximately 98.5% occurring once and the leading ten covering around 0.33%. The data derive from a study of shared clonotypes between healthy human individuals. Overall study: The donor group consisted of two women and three men, aged 18 to 49. CD4 naive and memory got three plates each, CD8 naive two, CD8 memory one.

The rearrangement joins TRBV29-1 to TRBJ2-5; 7 bases fit TRBD1. Sequenced sample: naive CD4+ T cells sorted from blood. Subset noted: CD45RA+ positively selected. The clonotype was recovered from a man aged 25 to 40 in good health. This CDR3 is CSVEVGTAWGVQETQYF. The CDR3, as DNA: TGCAGCGTTGAAGTCGGGACAGCCTGGGGCGTCCAAGAGACCCAGTACTTC.